This TCR beta chain was captured in a study of shared clonotypes between healthy human individuals. Regarding the study as a whole: Clonotype sharing among donors, it was expected, would be affected by sequencing depth.

This CDR3 comprises 13 residues. Trimming stripped 4 bases from V and 2 bases from J, with 8 bases between. CDR1 and CDR2 (germline): MDHEN, SYDVKM. A remark on this clone: The antigen is undetermined.

Genomic DNA (from each subset) was split evenly across several immunoSEQ plates. Per the authors' pipeline: In the immunoSEQ data, sequences were junction-only and lacked quality scores, so filtering differed. Profiled with immunoSEQ multiplex PCR; TCRdb holds only in-frame clones, not every one. That table gives V, J and clone size, and the DNA gave D and trimming. This table holds about 460,000 clones, roughly three quarters found once. The chain combines TRBV28 with TRBJ2-5; D gene ambiguous. Sequencing was performed on PBMCs. The TCR sequence derives from a woman aged 40 to 50 in good health. Some clones in this sample may be carry-over from other donors' samples. In DNA, the CDR3 is TGTGCCAGCAGTTCCGGGCAGCAAGAGACCCAGTACTTC. This translates into CASSSGQQETQYF.